These 23 T cell receptor beta chains were all obtained from the same sample, sequenced in a study of T cells after yellow fever vaccination. TCRdb processed the 5' RACE reads anew with MiXCR; each CDR3 protein has one entry. The table shows about 350,000 distinct CDR3 sequences, with over 4% occurring only once. Sample: PBMCs, taken 5 days after the yellow fever booster vaccination. The receptors originated from a man younger than 35 who received the YFV17D yellow fever vaccine.

V gene TRBV19 combines with J gene TRBJ2-5, with 11 bases aligning to TRBD2. The trim removed 10 bases at V and 4 bases at J, leaving 11 bases unmatched. The CDR3 loop spans 15 amino acids. Looked up from germline, CDR1 is LNHDA and CDR2 is SQIVND (reference sequence). CDR3 in amino acids: CATASSGGAGETQYF. CDR3 in DNA: TGTGCCACAGCCAGTAGCGGGGGGGCCGGAGAGACCCAGTACTTC.

In this sample, this clonotype turned up a few times. The chain recombines TRBV6-6 with TRBJ2-1, with no clear D. This CDR3 spans 12 amino acids. Per germline, CDR1 MNHNY and CDR2 SVGAGI (reference sequence). Trimming removed 2 bases from V and 8 bases from J, with 7 bases in between. The CDR3 DNA follows: TGTGCCAGCAGTTACCCCGGTCATGAGCAGTTCTTC. It translates to CASSYPGHEQFF.

The chain combines TRBV5-6 with TRBJ2-1; D is unclear. V was trimmed by 1 base and J by 6 bases, leaving 5 bases between them. The CDR3 loop spans 12 amino acids. Germline-derived CDR1 and CDR2 are SGHDT and YYEEEE. CDR3 coding DNA: TGTGCCAGCAGCTTGCAGGTCAATGAGCAGTTCTTC. This codes for CASSLQVNEQFF.

This clonotype was seen a handful of times. The rearrangement uses TRBV18 and TRBJ1-6, with a tentative D call TRBD1 (6 bases). There are 15 residues in the CDR3. Germline CDR1 is KGHSH and CDR2 is LQKENI. V shed 0 bases and J shed 10 bases, with 13 bases lying between them. The CDR3 is CASSPPMGAGSPLHF. DNA of the CDR3: TGTGCCAGCTCACCACCGATGGGGGCTGGGTCACCCCTCCACTTT. The whole variable domain, filled in from reference TRBV18 and TRBJ1-6, reads NAGVMQNPRHLVRRRGQEARLRCSPMKGHSHVYWYRQLPEEGLKFMVYLQKENIIDESGMPKERFSAEFPKEGPSILRIQQVVRGDSAAYFCASSPPMGAGSPLHFGNGTRLTVT.

The chain is built from TRBV5-5 and TRBJ2-5; 7 positions agree with TRBD1. The CDR3 consists of 15 residues. CDR1 and CDR2 from the germline V gene are SGHKS and YYEKEE (reference sequence). The trim removed 3 bases at V and 1 base at J, leaving 6 bases unmatched. CDR3 amino acids: CASSSWTGFQETQYF. The CDR3 DNA reads as TGTGCCAGCAGCTCCTGGACAGGCTTCCAAGAGACCCAGTACTTC.

The rearrangement uses TRBV10-3 and TRBJ2-1; D remains unclear. Germline assignment: CDR1 ENHRY and CDR2 SYGVKD. This CDR3 is built from 15 residues. V was cut by 5 bases and J by 0 bases, with 11 bases left in between. The CDR3 loop reads CAISSRGRSYNEQFF. In DNA, the CDR3 is TGTGCCATCAGTAGCCGTGGGCGCTCCTACAATGAGCAGTTCTTC.

This clonotype came up a few times. DNA of the CDR3: TGTGCCAGCAGCCAAGATCTCTACGGAGTTGGGTCCAACTATGGCTACACCTTC. Its translation: CASSQDLYGVGSNYGYTF. The genes are TRBV4-2 and TRBJ1-2; D not certain. V lost 0 bases and J lost 2, with 19 bases in between. Germline V lookup: CDR1 LGHNA, CDR2 YNFKEQ. The CDR3 is 18 residues long.

There are many counts of this clonotype. Germline is not matched at one junction end, which may reflect a read error. The chain employs TRBV5-1 and TRBJ1-1; D might be TRBD1 (6 bases). CDR1 is SGHRS, CDR2 YFSETQ, per germline. The CDR3 length is 12 residues. The CDR3 here is CASSLQGTEAFF. The CDR3 DNA is TGTGCCAGCAGCTTACAGGGCACTGAAGCTTTCTTT.

This clonotype was detected a few times. The genes are TRBV4-2 and TRBJ2-2; 9 positions match TRBD2. The germline V gene encodes CDR1 LGHNA and CDR2 YNFKEQ. V gave up 0 bases and J gave up 3 bases; unmatched junction bases: 2. CDR3 length: 16 amino acids. DNA of the CDR3: TGTGCCAGCAGCCAAGAGGGGACTAGCTACACCGGGGAGCTGTTTTTT. It codes for CASSQEGTSYTGELFF.

This chain links TRBV20-1 with TRBJ2-6; no reliable D call. The CDR3 sequence is 14 residues long. Germline V gene data show CDR1 as DFQATT and CDR2 as SNEGSKA (reference sequence). The V end lost 5 bases, the J end lost 4 bases, and 12 bases lay between the germline ends. DNA of the CDR3: TGCAGTGCTTGGTCTTCGCCCGGGGCCAACGTCCTGACTTTC. Its protein product is CSAWSSPGANVLTF.

The chain combines TRBV7-9 with TRBJ2-2, with 7 positions matching TRBD2. The germline gives CDR1 SEHNR, CDR2 FQNEAQ (reference sequence). V trimming: 10 bases; J trimming: 0 bases; junction bases outside the gene matches: 5. The CDR3 is 14 residues long. The CDR3 reads CAIGGRTNTGELFF. The DNA of the CDR3 is TGTGCCATCGGCGGGAGAACGAACACCGGGGAGCTGTTTTTT.

The V and J genes are TRBV12-3 or TRBV12-4 and TRBJ1-5, with 7 positions matching TRBD1. Trimming at V came to 6 bases and at J to 6 bases, leaving 8 bases not matched to a gene. The CDR3 covers 14 residues. In DNA form, the CDR3 reads TGTGCCAGCAGCCTTGACAGGGCGAGTCAGCCCCAGCATTTT. This codes for CASSLDRASQPQHF.

This clonotype was seen a few times. The chain recombines TRBV4-3 with TRBJ1-6, with a possible D match to TRBD1 (5 bases). CDR1 and CDR2 (germline): LGHNA, YSLEER. Between the trimmed V and J ends, which lost 4 bases and 7 bases, there was a span of 17 bases. CDR3 size: 16 residues. Here the CDR3 reads CASSRGGGEANSPLHF. The CDR3 DNA is TGCGCCAGCAGCCGTGGGGGGGGGGAAGCGAATTCACCCCTCCACTTT.

In its sample, this clonotype was seen a few times. The chain recombines TRBV9 with TRBJ2-5, with 12 nucleotides matching TRBD2. There are 14 residues in the CDR3. CDR1 is SGDLS, CDR2 YYNGEE, per germline. J lost 4 bases, V lost 6 bases, and 4 bases had no gene match. The CDR3 nucleotides are TGTGCCAGCACCGCGACTAGCGGGGGAGAGACCCAGTACTTC. It is translated as CASTATSGGETQYF.

This clonotype occurred a few times. The chain joins TRBV12-3 or TRBV12-4 to TRBJ2-7; D gene uncertain. This CDR3 contains 13 residues. Trimming shortened V by 6 bases and J by 0 bases, and 9 bases separated the two germline ends. This CDR3 is CASRIDISYEQYF. The CDR3 DNA reads TGTGCCAGCAGAATAGACATCTCCTACGAGCAGTACTTC.

This clonotype was picked up many times. The chain combines TRBV7-2 with TRBJ2-2; D uncertain. Trimming took off 3 bases at V and 7 bases at J, with 12 bases between the two ends. This CDR3 is built from 14 residues. Germline CDR1 reads SGHTA; CDR2 reads FQGNSA. CDR3 DNA sequence: TGTGCCAGCAGCTTCGGGCCCAGCGTCGGGGAGCTGTTTTTT. Translating gives CASSFGPSVGELFF.

This clonotype has a count of ten or more. This rearrangement joins TRBV6-5 to TRBJ1-2, with 7 positions matching TRBD1. The CDR3 has 18 residues. V was clipped by 6 bases and J by 0 bases; unmatched bases: 16. CDR1 and CDR2 (germline): MNHEY, SVGAGI. In nucleotides, the CDR3 is TGTGCCAGCAGCCGAACCGGGACAGCGCGTTGGGCTAACTATGGCTACACCTTC. Translating it yields CASSRTGTARWANYGYTF.

The V call is TRBV20-1, the J call TRBJ1-5; tentatively, D is TRBD1 (5 bases). The CDR3 is made up of 13 amino acids. V lost 2 bases and J lost 1, with 6 bases in between. Per the germline V gene, CDR1 is DFQATT and CDR2 is SNEGSKA (reference sequence). CDR3 sequence (DNA): TGCAGTGCTAGAAGGACAAGCAATCAGCCCCAGCATTTT. Translating gives CSARRTSNQPQHF.

This clonotype was detected a few times. The chain links TRBV3-1 to TRBJ1-1, with TRBD1 matching over 8 bases. The CDR3 runs to 12 residues. CDR1 LGHDT and CDR2 YNNKEL come from the germline V gene (reference sequence). The J segment lost 11 bases and the V segment lost 1 base, leaving 3 bases of the junction unmatched. The CDR3 is CASSQGDRSAFF. As DNA, the CDR3 is TGTGCCAGCAGCCAAGGGGACAGGTCGGCTTTCTTT.

This clonotype was observed at least ten times. The rearrangement links TRBV5-1 to TRBJ2-1; unclear D gene. The V end lost 0 bases, the J end lost 2 bases, and 3 bases lay between the germline ends. This CDR3 region has 13 residues. CDR1 and CDR2 from the germline V gene are SGHRS and YFSETQ. CDR3 coding DNA: TGCGCCAGCAGCTTGGTTGCCTACAATGAGCAGTTCTTC. Translating gives CASSLVAYNEQFF.

This clonotype came up a few times. This rearrangement joins TRBV20-1 to TRBJ2-7, with TRBD1 matching 9 bases. The CDR3 spans 14 residues. Trimming cost V 6 bases and J 2 bases; bases outside gene matches: 8. Germline-derived CDR1 and CDR2 are DFQATT and SNEGSKA (reference sequence). CDR3 loop: CSAARTGAAYEQYF. The CDR3 DNA is TGCAGTGCCGCAAGGACAGGGGCGGCCTACGAGCAGTACTTC.

This clonotype showed up just a few times. The chain joins TRBV7-9 to TRBJ1-5, with no clear D. Germline V gene lookup returns CDR1 SEHNR and CDR2 FQNEAQ (reference sequence). The CDR3 spans 13 residues. Trimming removed 5 bases from V and 7 bases from J, with 12 bases in between. The CDR3 sequence is CASSPTGGQPQHF. In DNA form, the CDR3 reads TGTGCCAGCAGCCCGACTGGAGGACAGCCCCAGCATTTT.

Only a few counts were recorded for this clonotype. This chain connects TRBV28 to TRBJ2-5; D possibly corresponds to TRBD1 (6 bases). The V gene lost 6 bases and the J gene lost 0 bases, with 17 bases spanning the gap. Germline CDR1 MDHEN, CDR2 SYDVKM. This CDR3 spans 16 amino acids. In nucleotides, the CDR3 is TGTGCCAGCAGCCAATCCTCGACAGGATACCAAGAGACCCAGTACTTC. Protein product: CASSQSSTGYQETQYF.